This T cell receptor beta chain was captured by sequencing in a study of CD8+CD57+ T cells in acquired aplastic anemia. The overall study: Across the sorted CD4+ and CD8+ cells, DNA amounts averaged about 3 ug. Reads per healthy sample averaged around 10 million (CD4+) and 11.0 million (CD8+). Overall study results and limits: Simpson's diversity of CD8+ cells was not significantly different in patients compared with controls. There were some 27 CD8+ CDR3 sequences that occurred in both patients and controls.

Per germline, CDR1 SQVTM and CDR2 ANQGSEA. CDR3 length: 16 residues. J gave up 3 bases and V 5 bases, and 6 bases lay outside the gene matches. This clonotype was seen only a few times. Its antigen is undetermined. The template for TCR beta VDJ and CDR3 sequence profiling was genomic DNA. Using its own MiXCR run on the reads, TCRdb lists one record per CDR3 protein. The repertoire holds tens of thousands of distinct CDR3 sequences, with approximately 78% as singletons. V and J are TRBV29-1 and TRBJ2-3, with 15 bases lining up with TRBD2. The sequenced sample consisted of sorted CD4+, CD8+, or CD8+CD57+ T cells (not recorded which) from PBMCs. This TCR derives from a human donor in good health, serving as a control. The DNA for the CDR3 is TGCAGCGTTAACGGACTAGCGGGGGGGCAGACAGATACGCAGTATTTT. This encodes CSVNGLAGGQTDTQYF.